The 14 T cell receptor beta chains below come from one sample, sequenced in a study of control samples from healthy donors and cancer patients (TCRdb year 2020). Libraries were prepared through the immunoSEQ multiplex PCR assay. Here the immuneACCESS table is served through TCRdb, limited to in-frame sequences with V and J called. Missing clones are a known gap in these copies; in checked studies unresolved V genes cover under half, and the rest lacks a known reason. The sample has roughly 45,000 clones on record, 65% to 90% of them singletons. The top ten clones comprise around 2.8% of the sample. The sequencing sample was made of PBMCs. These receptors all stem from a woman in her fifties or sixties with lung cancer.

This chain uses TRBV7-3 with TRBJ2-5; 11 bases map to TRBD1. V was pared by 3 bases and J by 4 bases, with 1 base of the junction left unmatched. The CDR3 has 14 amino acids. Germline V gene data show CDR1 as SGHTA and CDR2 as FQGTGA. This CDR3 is CASSFGTGGETQYF. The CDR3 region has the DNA TGTGCCAGCAGCTTTGGGACAGGGGGAGAGACCCAGTACTTC. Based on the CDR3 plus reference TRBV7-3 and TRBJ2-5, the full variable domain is GAGVSQTPSNKVTEKGKYVELRCDPISGHTALYWYRQSLGQGPEFLIYFQGTGAADDSGLPNDRFFAVRPEGSVSTLKIQRTERGDSAVYLCASSFGTGGETQYFGPGTRLLVL.

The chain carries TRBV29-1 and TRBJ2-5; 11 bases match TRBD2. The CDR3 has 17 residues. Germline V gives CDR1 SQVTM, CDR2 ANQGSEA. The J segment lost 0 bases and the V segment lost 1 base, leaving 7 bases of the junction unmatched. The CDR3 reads CSVEGTSGRLYQETQYF. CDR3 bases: TGCAGCGTTGAAGGGACTAGCGGGCGGTTGTACCAAGAGACCCAGTACTTC.

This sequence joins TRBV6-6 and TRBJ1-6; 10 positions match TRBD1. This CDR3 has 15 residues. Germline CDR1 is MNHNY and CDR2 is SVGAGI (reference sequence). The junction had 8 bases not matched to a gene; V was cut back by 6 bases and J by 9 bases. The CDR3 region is CASSSGTGAGSPLHF. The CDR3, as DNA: TGTGCCAGCAGCTCCGGGACAGGGGCGGGTTCACCCCTCCACTTT.

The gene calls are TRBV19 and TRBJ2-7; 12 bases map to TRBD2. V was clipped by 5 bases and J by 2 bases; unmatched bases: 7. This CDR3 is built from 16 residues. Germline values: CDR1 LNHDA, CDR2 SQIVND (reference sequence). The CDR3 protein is CASSPGLAGITYEQYF. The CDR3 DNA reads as TGTGCCAGTAGTCCCGGACTAGCGGGGATCACCTACGAGCAGTACTTC.

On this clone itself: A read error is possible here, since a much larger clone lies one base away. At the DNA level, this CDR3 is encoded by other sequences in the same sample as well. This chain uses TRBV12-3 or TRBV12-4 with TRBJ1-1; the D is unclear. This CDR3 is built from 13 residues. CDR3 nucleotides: TGTGCCAGCAGTTTGGGAGGGAACACTGAAGCTTTTTTT. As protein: CASSLGGNTEAFF.

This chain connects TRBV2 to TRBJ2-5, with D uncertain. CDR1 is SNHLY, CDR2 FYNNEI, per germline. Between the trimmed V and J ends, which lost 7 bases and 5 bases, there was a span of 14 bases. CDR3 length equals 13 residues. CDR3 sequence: CASKYPTLETQYF. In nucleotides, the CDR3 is TGTGCCAGCAAATATCCCACACTGGAGACCCAGTACTTC.

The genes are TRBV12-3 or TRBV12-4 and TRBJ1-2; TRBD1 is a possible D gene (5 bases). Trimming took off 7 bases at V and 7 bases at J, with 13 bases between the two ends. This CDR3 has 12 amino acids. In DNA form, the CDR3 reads TGTGCCAGCACCAAGGGGTTTGGTGGCTACACCTTC. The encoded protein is CASTKGFGGYTF.

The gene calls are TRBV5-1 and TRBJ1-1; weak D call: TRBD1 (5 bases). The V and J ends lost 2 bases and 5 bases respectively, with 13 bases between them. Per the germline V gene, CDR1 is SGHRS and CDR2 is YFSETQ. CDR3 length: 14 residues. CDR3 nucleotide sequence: TGCGCCAGCAGCTTAGGGGATCGAGGGACTGAAGCTTTCTTT. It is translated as CASSLGDRGTEAFF.

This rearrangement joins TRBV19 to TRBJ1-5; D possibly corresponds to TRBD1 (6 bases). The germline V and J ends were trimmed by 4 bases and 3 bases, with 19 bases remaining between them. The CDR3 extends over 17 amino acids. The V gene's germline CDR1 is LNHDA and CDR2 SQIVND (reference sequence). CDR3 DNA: TGTGCCAGTAGTAAAGGAGGTAGGACAGACCTCAATCAGCCCCAGCATTTT. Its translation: CASSKGGRTDLNQPQHF.

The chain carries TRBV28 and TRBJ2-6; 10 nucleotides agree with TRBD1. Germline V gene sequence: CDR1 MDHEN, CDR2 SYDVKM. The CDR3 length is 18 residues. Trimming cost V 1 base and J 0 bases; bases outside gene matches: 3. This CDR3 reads CASSLLGQGVSGANVLTF. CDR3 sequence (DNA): TGTGCCAGCAGTTTATTAGGACAGGGGGTCTCTGGGGCCAACGTCCTGACTTTC.

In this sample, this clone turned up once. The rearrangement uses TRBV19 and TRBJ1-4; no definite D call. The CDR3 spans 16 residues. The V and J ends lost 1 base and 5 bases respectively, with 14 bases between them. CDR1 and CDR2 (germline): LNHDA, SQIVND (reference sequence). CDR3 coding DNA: TGTGCCAGTAGTATAGGGACGGTATCCGGAAATGAAAAACTGTTTTTT. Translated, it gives CASSIGTVSGNEKLFF.

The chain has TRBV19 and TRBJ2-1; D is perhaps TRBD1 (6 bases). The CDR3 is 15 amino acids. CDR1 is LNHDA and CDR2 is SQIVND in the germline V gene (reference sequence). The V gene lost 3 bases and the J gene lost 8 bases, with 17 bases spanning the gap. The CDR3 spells CASSIRSGVLDEQFF. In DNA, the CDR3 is TGTGCCAGTAGTATCCGGTCAGGGGTTCTCGATGAGCAGTTCTTC.

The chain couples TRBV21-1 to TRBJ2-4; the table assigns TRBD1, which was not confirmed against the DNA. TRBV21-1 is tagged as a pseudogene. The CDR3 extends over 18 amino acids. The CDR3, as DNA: TGTGCCAGCAGCAGGACTGCAGACAGGTATCTAGCCAAAAACATTCAGTACTTC. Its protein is CASSRTADRYLAKNIQYF.

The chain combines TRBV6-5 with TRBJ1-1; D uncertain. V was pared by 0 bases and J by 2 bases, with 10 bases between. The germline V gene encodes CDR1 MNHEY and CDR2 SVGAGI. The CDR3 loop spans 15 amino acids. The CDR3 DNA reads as TGTGCCAGCAGTTACTCGGATAAGGGAAACACTGAAGCTTTCTTT. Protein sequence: CASSYSDKGNTEAFF.